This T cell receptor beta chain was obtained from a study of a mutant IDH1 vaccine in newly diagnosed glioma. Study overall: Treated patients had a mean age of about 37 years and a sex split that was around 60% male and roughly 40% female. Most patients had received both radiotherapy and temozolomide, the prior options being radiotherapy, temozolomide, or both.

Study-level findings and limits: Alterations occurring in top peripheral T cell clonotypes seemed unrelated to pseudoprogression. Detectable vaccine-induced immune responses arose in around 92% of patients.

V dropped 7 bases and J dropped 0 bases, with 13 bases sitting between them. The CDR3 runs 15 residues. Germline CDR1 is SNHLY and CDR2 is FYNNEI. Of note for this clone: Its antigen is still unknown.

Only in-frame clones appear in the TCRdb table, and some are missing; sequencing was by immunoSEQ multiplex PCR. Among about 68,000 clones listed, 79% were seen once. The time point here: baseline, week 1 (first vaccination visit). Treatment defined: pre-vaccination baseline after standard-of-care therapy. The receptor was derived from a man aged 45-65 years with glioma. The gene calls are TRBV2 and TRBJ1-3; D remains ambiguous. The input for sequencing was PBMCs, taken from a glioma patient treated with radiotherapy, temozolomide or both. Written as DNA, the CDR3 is TGTGCCAGCACCCGGACGGAACGCTCTGGAAACACCATATATTTT. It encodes CASTRTERSGNTIYF.